The present T cell receptor beta chain was sequenced within a study of blood T cell repertoires in COVID-19. On the study more broadly: Donors in the United States, Italy and Spain gave samples during acute or convalescent COVID-19. In each case, the material was cDNA or gDNA derived from T cells, B-cell-depleted T cells, or PBMCs.

This CDR3 region has 16 residues. The germline V gene has CDR1 MNHEY and CDR2 SVGAGI. V lost 4 bases, J lost 0 bases, and 12 bases lay in between. Authors' methods: It was from reference gene primer amplification that nucleated cell counts were estimated. Libraries were prepared by immunoSEQ multiplex PCR; TCRdb keeps only in-frame clonotypes and omits some of them. For V, J and clone size, that table is used; D and trimming come from the DNA. The sample includes about 55,000 clones, about nine tenths of them seen just once. The material sequenced was peripheral blood. The chain is built from TRBV6-5 and TRBJ1-4; D ambiguous. This sequence originates from a man aged 40-55 years with acute or convalescent COVID-19. CDR3 sequence reads: CASSFLTGTTNEKLFF. The CDR3 bases are TGTGCCAGCAGTTTCCTTACGGGTACAACTAATGAAAAACTGTTTTTT.